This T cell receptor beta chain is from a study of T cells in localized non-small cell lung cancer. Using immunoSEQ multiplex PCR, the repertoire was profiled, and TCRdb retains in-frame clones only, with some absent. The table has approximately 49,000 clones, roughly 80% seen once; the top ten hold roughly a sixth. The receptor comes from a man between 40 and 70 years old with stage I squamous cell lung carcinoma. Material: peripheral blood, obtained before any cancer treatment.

The CDR3 DNA follows: TGCAGCGTTATGGTGGGAGGGTACAATCAGCCCCAGCATTTT. Its translation is CSVMVGGYNQPQHF. This sequence joins TRBV29-1 and TRBJ1-5, with D hard to call. CDR3 size: 14 residues. Trimming stripped 5 bases from V and 3 bases from J, with 14 bases between. Germline CDR1 reads SQVTM; CDR2 reads ANQGSEA.